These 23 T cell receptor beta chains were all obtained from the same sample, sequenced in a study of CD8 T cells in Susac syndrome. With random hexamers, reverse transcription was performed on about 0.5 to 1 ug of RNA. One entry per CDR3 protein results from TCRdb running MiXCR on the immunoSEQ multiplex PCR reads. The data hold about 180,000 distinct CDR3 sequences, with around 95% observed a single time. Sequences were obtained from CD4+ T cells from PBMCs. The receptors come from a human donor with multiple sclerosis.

The CDR3: CASSLSWENTEAFF. The CDR3 DNA follows: TGTGCCAGCAGTTTATCTTGGGAGAACACTGAAGCTTTCTTT. The genes are TRBV27 and TRBJ1-1; D is undetermined. The CDR3 is made up of 14 amino acids. Deletions cut 0 bases from V and 1 base from J, with 6 bases between. Germline-derived CDR1 and CDR2 are MNHEY and SMNVEV (reference sequence).

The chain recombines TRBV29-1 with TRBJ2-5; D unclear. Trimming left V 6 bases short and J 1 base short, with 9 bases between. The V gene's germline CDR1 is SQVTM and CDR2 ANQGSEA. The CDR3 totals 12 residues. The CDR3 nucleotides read TGCAGCGTCAAGGTATTCCAAGAGACCCAGTACTTC. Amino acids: CSVKVFQETQYF.

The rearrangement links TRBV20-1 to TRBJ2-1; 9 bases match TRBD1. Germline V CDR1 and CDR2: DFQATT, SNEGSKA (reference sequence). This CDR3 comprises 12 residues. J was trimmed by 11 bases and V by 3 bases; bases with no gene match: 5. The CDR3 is CSARSGTGQQFF. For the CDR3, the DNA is TGCAGTGCTAGGAGTGGGACAGGGCAGCAGTTCTTC.

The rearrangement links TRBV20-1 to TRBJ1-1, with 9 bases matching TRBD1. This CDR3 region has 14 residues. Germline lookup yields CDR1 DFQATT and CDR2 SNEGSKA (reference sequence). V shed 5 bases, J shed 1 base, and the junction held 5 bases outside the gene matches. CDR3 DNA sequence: TGCAGTGCTCGTTGGACAGGGGAGAACACTGAAGCTTTCTTT. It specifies CSARWTGENTEAFF.

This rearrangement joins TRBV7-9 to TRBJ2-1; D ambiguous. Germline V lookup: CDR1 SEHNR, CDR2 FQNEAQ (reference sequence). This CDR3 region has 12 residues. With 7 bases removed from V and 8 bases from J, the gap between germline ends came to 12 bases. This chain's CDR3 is CASTPGRHEQFF. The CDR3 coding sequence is TGTGCCAGCACCCCAGGCCGCCATGAGCAGTTCTTC. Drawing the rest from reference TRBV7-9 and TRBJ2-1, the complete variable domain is DTGVSQNPRHKITKRGQNVTFRCDPISEHNRLYWYRQTLGQGPEFLTYFQNEAQLEKSRLLSDRFSAERPKGSFSTLEIQRTEQGDSAMYLCASTPGRHEQFFGPGTRLTVL.

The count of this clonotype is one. CDR3 DNA sequence: TGTGCCACCAGATTCGTGGGGGCCCAAGAGACCCAGTACTTC. This gives the protein CATRFVGAQETQYF. The chain links TRBV15 to TRBJ2-5, with D perhaps TRBD1 (6 bases). Germline CDR1 and CDR2: LNHNV and YYDKDF (reference sequence). The CDR3 has 14 residues. The germline V and J ends were trimmed by 6 bases and 1 base, with 12 bases remaining between them. Together with reference TRBV15 and TRBJ2-5, the CDR3 gives the full variable domain: DAMVIQNPRYQVTQFGKPVTLSCSQTLNHNVMYWYQQKSSQAPKLLFHYYDKDFNNEADTPDNFQSRRPNTSFCFLDIRSPGLGDTAMYLCATRFVGAQETQYFGPGTRLLVL.

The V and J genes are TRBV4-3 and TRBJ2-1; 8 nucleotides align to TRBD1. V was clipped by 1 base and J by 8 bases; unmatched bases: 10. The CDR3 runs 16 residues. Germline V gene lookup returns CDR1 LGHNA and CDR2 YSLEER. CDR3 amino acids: CASSQGRRQGLDEQFF. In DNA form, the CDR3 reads TGCGCCAGCAGCCAAGGACGTAGACAGGGGCTCGATGAGCAGTTCTTC.

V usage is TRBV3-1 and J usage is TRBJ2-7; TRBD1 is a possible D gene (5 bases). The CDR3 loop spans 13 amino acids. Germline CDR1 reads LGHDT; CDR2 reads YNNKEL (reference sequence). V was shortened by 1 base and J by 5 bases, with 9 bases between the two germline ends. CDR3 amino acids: CASSQVDNHEQYF. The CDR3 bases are TGTGCCAGCAGCCAAGTGGACAACCACGAGCAGTACTTC.

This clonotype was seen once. The CDR3 coding sequence is TGTGCCAGCAGCCAAGCTCTTGCGGGGTACAATGAGCAGTTCTTC. It is translated as CASSQALAGYNEQFF. The genes are TRBV3-1 and TRBJ2-1; D perhaps matches TRBD2 (6 bases). CDR3 size: 15 residues. Per the germline V gene, CDR1 is LGHDT and CDR2 is YNNKEL (reference sequence). Trimming pared 1 base from V and 4 bases from J, leaving 11 bases between.

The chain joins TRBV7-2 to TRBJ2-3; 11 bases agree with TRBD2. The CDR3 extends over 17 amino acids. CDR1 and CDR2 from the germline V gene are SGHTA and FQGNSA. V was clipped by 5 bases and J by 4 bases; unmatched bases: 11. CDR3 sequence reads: CASSLAGSGGGSDTQYF. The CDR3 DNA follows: TGTGCCAGCAGCCTCGCGGGTAGCGGGGGGGGTTCAGATACGCAGTATTTT.

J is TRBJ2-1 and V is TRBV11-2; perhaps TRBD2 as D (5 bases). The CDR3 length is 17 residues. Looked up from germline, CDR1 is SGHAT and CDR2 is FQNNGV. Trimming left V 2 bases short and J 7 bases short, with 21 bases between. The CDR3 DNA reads TGTGCCAGCAGCTTAAAACGTCGGCTAGCTGGGTATAATGAGCAGTTCTTC. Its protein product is CASSLKRRLAGYNEQFF.

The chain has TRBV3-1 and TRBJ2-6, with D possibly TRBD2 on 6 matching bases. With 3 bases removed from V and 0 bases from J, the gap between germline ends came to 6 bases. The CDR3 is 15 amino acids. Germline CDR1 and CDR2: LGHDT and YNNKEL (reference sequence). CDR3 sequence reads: CASSQGGSGANVLTF. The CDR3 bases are TGTGCCAGCAGCCAGGGGGGCTCTGGGGCCAACGTCCTGACTTTC.

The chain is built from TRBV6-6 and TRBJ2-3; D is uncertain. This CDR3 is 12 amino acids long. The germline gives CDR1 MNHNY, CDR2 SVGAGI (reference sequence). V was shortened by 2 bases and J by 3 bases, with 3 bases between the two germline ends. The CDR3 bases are TGTGCCAGCAGTTACCTAACAGATACGCAGTATTTT. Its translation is CASSYLTDTQYF.

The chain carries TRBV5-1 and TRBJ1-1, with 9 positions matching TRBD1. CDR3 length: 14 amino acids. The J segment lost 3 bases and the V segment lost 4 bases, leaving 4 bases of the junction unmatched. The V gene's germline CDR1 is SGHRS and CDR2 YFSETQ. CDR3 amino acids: CASSKGQGDTEAFF. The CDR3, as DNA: TGCGCCAGCAGCAAGGGACAGGGTGACACTGAAGCTTTCTTT. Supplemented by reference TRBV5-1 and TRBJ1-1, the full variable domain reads KAGVTQTPRYLIKTRGQQVTLSCSPISGHRSVSWYQQTPGQGLQFLFEYFSETQRNKGNFPGRFSGRQFSNSRSEMNVSTLELGDSALYLCASSKGQGDTEAFFGQGTRLTVV.

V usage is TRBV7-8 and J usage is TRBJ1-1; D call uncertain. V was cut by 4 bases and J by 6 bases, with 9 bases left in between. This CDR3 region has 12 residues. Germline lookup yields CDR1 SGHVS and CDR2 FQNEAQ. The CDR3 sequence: CASSYLVSEAFF. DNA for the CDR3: TGTGCCAGCAGCTACCTTGTATCTGAAGCTTTCTTT.

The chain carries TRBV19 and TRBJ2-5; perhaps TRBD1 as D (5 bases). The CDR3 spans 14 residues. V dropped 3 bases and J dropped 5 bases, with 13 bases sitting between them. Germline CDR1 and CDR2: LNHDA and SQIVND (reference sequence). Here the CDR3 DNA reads TGTGCCAGTAGTATTCCGACAGAGAGGGAGACCCAGTACTTC. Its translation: CASSIPTERETQYF.

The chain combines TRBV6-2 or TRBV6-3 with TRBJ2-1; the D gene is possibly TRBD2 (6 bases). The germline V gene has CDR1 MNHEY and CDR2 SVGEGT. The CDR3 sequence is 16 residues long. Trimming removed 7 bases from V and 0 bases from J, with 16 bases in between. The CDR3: CASTSPAGGSYNEQFF. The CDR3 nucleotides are TGTGCCAGCACCTCACCGGCCGGGGGCTCCTACAATGAGCAGTTCTTC.

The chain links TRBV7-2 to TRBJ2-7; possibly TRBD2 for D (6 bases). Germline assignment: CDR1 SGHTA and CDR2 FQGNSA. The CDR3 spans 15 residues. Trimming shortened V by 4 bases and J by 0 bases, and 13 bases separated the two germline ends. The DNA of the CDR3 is TGTGCCAGCAGCTCCCCCGGGACTTTCTCCTACGAGCAGTACTTC. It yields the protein CASSSPGTFSYEQYF.

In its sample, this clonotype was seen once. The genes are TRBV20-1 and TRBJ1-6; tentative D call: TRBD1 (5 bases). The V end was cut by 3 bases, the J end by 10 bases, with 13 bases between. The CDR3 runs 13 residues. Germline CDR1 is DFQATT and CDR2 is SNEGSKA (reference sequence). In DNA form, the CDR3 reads TGCAGTGCTAGTTTAGGGGCCGGGTCACCCCTCCACTTT. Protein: CSASLGAGSPLHF.

The CDR3 sequence: CASSANARDSPLHF. The CDR3 DNA reads as TGTGCCAGCAGCGCGAATGCTAGGGATTCACCCCTCCACTTT. The chain recombines TRBV11-2 with TRBJ1-6, with D hard to call. The ends were cut back, 5 bases at V and 8 bases at J, with 13 bases in the middle. CDR1 is SGHAT and CDR2 is FQNNGV in the germline V gene. The CDR3 contains 14 residues.

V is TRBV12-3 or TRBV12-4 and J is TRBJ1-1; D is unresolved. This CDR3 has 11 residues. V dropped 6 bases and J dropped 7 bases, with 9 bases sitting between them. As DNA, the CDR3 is TGTGCCAGCAGCTCACGGATTGAAGCTTTCTTT. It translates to CASSSRIEAFF.

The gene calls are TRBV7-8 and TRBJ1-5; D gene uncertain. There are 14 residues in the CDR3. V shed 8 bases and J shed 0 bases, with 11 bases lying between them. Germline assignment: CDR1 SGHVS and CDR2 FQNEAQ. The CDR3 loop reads CASGGLDSNQPQHF. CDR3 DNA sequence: TGTGCCAGCGGTGGGCTGGATAGCAATCAGCCCCAGCATTTT.

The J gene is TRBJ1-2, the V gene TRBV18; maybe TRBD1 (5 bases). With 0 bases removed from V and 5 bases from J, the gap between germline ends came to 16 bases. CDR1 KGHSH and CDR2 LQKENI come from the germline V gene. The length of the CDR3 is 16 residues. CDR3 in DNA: TGTGCCAGCTCACCACCGGACACCGGGGATGGGTATGGCTACACCTTC. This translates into CASSPPDTGDGYGYTF.